This entry lists 6 T cell receptor beta chains sequenced from one sample in a study of blood T cell repertoires in COVID-19. Generated by immunoSEQ multiplex PCR, the TCRdb table keeps only in-frame clones and is missing some. The table lists roughly 210,000 clones, less than 90% of them singletons, with 1.7% in the top ten. Sequences were obtained from peripheral blood. Source of these receptors: a man aged 70-80 years with acute or convalescent COVID-19.

This chain links TRBV4-1 with TRBJ2-1; 9 nucleotides match TRBD2. CDR1 MGHRA and CDR2 YSYEKL come from the germline V gene. This CDR3 region has 16 residues. V trimming: 4 bases; J trimming: 7 bases; junction bases outside the gene matches: 11. This CDR3 is CASSLAGAAQSNEQFF. CDR3 DNA sequence: TGCGCCAGCAGCCTAGCGGGAGCAGCTCAGAGTAATGAGCAGTTCTTC.

The chain links TRBV7-2 to TRBJ2-1; 10 positions match TRBD2. The CDR3 covers 14 residues. The J segment lost 8 bases and the V segment lost 5 bases, leaving 6 bases of the junction unmatched. CDR1 and CDR2 from the germline V gene are SGHTA and FQGNSA. The CDR3 bases are TGTGCCAGCAGCGGAGCGGGAGGGTTCGATGAGCAGTTCTTC. Translated: CASSGAGGFDEQFF. The full variable domain, rest sourced from reference TRBV7-2 and TRBJ2-1, is GAGVSQSPSNKVTEKGKDVELRCDPISGHTALYWYRQSLGQGLEFLIYFQGNSAPDKSGLPSDRFSAERTGGSVSTLTIQRTQQEDSAVYLCASSGAGGFDEQFFGPGTRLTVL.

This chain connects TRBV27 to TRBJ1-2, with 8 bases fitting TRBD1. The length of the CDR3 is 20 residues. The germline CDR1 and CDR2 sequences are MNHEY and SMNVEV (reference sequence). J gave up 4 bases and V 4 bases, and 23 bases lay outside the gene matches. This CDR3 is CASSSRILADRALGGYGYTF. Here the CDR3 DNA reads TGTGCCAGCAGTTCCCGAATATTGGCGGACAGGGCCCTGGGGGGCTATGGCTACACCTTC.

This clone showed up many times. The chain carries TRBV6-4 and TRBJ2-3; D uncertain. Germline V gives CDR1 MRHNA, CDR2 SNTAGT. With 2 bases removed from V and 6 bases from J, the gap between germline ends came to 9 bases. CDR3 size: 13 residues. This chain's CDR3 is CASSDLRSDTQYF. CDR3 nucleotide sequence: TGTGCCAGCAGTGACCTTAGATCCGATACGCAGTATTTT.

J is TRBJ2-5 and V is TRBV10-3, with TRBD2 matching 7 bases. Germline CDR1 ENHRY, CDR2 SYGVKD. The CDR3 totals 16 residues. Germline trimming cut 1 base from V and 1 base from J; bases unmatched to any gene: 6. CDR3 nucleotides: TGTGCCATCAGTGAGTACGCTCTAGCGGTCCAAGAGACCCAGTACTTC. Encoded protein: CAISEYALAVQETQYF.

The rearrangement uses TRBV7-9 and TRBJ1-3, with D uncertain. The CDR3 length is 13 residues. Between the trimmed V and J ends, which lost 6 bases and 4 bases, there was a span of 10 bases. Germline V gene lookup returns CDR1 SEHNR and CDR2 FQNEAQ (reference sequence). In nucleotides, the CDR3 is TGTGCCAGCAGAGAGGTCACCGGAAACACCATATATTTT. Residues: CASREVTGNTIYF.